Presented here are 5 T cell receptor beta chains from one specimen sequenced in a study of blood T cell repertoires in COVID-19. The assay was immunoSEQ multiplex PCR, and TCRdb's table has in-frame clones only and misses some. The data hold roughly 120,000 clones, with more than 70% observed a single time. Sequenced material: peripheral blood. These receptors originate from a woman aged 55-75 years with COVID-19, enrolled during active disease.

This clone was observed a single time. This chain joins TRBV5-4 and TRBJ2-3; D unclear. The CDR3 is 13 amino acids. Germline V gene sequence: CDR1 SGHNT, CDR2 YYREEE (reference sequence). Trimming stripped 5 bases from V and 2 bases from J, with 9 bases between. For the CDR3, the DNA is TGTGCCAGCAGTTTACAGCACACAGATACGCAGTATTTT. This encodes CASSLQHTDTQYF.

This chain links TRBV5-4 with TRBJ1-6, with unresolved D. V was trimmed by 5 bases and J by 0 bases, leaving 12 bases between them. Germline CDR1 and CDR2: SGHNT and YYREEE (reference sequence). This CDR3 has 16 residues. The CDR3 bases are TGTGCCAGCAGTGGAGAGCCTGACTCCTATAATTCACCCCTCCACTTT. Translated: CASSGEPDSYNSPLHF.

This chain uses TRBV19 with TRBJ2-7, with TRBD2 matching 8 bases. Unmatched junction bases numbered 8, after V lost 7 bases and J lost 3 bases. This CDR3 spans 14 amino acids. Germline V gene sequence: CDR1 LNHDA, CDR2 SQIVND (reference sequence). The CDR3 region is CASTRSGGVYEQYF. CDR3 sequence (DNA): TGTGCCAGTACGAGGAGCGGGGGAGTCTACGAGCAGTACTTC.

A single count supports this clone. V gene TRBV12-3 or TRBV12-4 combines with J gene TRBJ2-3; D is ambiguous. The CDR3 is made up of 13 amino acids. The ends were cut back, 7 bases at V and 8 bases at J, with 16 bases in the middle. CDR3 protein: CASTNSLYGTQYF. The CDR3 DNA reads TGTGCCAGCACCAACTCTCTCTATGGTACGCAGTATTTT.

The CDR3 spells CASSYSTGPGNTIYF. CDR3 bases: TGTGCCAGCAGTTACTCGACAGGGCCGGGAAACACCATATATTTT. This chain connects TRBV6-5 to TRBJ1-3, with 7 bases lining up with TRBD1. This CDR3 is 15 amino acids long. Unmatched junction bases numbered 3, after V lost 0 bases and J lost 4 bases. Germline CDR1 reads MNHEY; CDR2 reads SVGAGI.